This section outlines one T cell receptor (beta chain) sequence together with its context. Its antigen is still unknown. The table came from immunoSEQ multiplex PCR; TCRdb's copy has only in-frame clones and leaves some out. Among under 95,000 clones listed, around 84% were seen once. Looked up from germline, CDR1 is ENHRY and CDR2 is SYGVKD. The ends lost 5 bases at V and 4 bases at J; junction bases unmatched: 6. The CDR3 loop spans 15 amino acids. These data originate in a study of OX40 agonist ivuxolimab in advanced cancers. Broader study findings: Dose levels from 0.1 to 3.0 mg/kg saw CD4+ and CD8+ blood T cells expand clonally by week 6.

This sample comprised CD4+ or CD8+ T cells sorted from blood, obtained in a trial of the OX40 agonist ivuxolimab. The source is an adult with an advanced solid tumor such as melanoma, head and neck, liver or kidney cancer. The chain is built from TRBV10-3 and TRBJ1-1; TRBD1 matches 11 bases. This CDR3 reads CAISSGQGEITEAFF. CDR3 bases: TGTGCCATCAGTTCGGGACAGGGGGAGATCACTGAAGCTTTCTTT.